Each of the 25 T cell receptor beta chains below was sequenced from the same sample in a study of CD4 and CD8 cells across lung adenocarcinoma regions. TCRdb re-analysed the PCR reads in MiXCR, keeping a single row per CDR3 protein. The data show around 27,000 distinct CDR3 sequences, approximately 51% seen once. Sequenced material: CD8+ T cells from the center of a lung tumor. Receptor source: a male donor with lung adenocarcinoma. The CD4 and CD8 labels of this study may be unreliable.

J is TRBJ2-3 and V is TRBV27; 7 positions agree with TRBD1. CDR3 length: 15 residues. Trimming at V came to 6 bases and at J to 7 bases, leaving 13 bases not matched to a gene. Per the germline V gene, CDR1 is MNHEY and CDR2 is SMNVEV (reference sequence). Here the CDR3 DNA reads TGTGCCAGCAGGCTTACCAGGGACAGTGGCCATACGCAGTATTTT. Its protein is CASRLTRDSGHTQYF.

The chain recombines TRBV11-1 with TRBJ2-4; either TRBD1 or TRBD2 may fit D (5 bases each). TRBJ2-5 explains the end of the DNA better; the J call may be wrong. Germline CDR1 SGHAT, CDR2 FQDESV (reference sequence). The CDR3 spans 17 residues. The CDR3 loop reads CASSSEDTGTDQETQYF. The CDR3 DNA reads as TGTGCCAGCAGCTCGGAGGACACGGGCACAGACCAAGAGACCCAGTACTTC.

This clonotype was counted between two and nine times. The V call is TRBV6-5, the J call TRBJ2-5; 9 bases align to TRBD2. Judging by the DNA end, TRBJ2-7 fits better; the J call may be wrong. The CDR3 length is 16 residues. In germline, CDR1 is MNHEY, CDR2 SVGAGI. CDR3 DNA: TGTGCCAGCAGGCCCCCCTCTAGCGGGAAAGGGTCCGAGCAGTACTTC. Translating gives CASRPPSSGKGSEQYF.

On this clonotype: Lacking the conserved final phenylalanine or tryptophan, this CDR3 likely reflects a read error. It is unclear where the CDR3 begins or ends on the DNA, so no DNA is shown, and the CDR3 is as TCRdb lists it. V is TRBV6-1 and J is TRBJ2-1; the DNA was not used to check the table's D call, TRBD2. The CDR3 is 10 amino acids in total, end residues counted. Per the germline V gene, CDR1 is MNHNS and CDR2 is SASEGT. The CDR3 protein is CASSEAAALI.

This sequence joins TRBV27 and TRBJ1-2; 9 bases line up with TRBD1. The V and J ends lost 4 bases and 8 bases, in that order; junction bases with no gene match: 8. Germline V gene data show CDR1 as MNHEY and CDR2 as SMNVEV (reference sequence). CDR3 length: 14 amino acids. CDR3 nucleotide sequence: TGTGCCAGCAGTTCTGGTGGACAGGGGAACGGCTACACCTTC. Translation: CASSSGGQGNGYTF.

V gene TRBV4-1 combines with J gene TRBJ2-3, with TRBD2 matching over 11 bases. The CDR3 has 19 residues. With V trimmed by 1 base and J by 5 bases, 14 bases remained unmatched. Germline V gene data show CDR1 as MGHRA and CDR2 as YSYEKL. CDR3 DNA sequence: TGCGCCAGCAGCCAAGCCCCTGGGGTAGCGGGAGGGCGTGTAGATACGCAGTATTTT. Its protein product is CASSQAPGVAGGRVDTQYF.

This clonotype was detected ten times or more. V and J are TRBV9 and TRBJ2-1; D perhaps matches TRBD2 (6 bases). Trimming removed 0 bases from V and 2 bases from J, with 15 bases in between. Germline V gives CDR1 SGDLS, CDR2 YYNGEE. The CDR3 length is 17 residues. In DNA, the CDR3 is TGTGCCAGCAGCGTAGAACCCGCTAGCGCAACCTACAATGAGCAGTTCTTC. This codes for CASSVEPASATYNEQFF.

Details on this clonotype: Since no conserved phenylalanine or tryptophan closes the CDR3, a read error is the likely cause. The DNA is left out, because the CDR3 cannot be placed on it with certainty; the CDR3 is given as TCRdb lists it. The CDR3 spells CASSYSGGETQLS. The V call is TRBV6-5, the J call TRBJ2-5; TRBD2 reflects the table's D call only, with no check against the DNA. The CDR3 has 13 residues if both end residues are counted. The V gene's germline CDR1 is MNHEY and CDR2 SVGAGI.

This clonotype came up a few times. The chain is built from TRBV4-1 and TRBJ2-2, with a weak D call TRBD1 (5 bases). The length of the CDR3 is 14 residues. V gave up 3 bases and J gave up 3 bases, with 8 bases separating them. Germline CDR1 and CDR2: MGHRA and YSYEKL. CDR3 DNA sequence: TGCGCCAGCAGCCATACAGGCTACACCGGGGAGCTGTTTTTT. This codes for CASSHTGYTGELFF.

Here the CDR3 reads CASSDGRGYNEQFF. In DNA form, the CDR3 reads TGTGCCAGCAGTGACGGGCGGGGGTACAATGAGCAGTTCTTC. V gene TRBV6-4 combines with J gene TRBJ2-1; 7 bases align to TRBD2. The V segment lost 2 bases and the J segment 4 bases; nucleotides outside the gene matches: 2. Germline-derived CDR1 and CDR2 are MRHNA and SNTAGT. The CDR3 extends over 14 amino acids.

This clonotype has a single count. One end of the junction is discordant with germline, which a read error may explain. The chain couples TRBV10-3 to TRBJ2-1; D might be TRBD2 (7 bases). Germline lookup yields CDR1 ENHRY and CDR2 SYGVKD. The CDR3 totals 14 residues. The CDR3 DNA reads TGTGCCGGGCGCGGGGGCCCAAACCCAGAGACCCAGTATTTC. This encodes CAGRGGPNPETQYF.

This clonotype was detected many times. CDR3 region: CASSFGPDYEQYF. CDR3 coding DNA: TGTGCCAGCAGTTTCGGACCGGACTACGAGCAGTACTTC. J is TRBJ2-7 and V is TRBV27; no definite D call. Trimming left V 3 bases short and J 3 bases short, with 9 bases between. Germline assignment: CDR1 MNHEY and CDR2 SMNVEV (reference sequence). The CDR3 has 13 amino acids.

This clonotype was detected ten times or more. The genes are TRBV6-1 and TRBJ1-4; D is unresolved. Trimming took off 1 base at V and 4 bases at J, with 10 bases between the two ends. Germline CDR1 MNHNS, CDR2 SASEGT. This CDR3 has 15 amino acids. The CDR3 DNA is TGTGCCAGCAGTGAAGGGACGGTGCTTAATGAAAAACTGTTTTTT. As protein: CASSEGTVLNEKLFF.

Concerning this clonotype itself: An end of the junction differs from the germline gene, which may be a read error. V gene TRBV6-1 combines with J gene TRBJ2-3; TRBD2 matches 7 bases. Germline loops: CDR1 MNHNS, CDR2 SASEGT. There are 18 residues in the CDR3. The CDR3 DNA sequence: TGTGCCAGCAGCGAGGCGGGAGCGGGGCGCCCAGCCAAAGATACGCAGTATTTC. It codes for CASSEAGAGRPAKDTQYF.

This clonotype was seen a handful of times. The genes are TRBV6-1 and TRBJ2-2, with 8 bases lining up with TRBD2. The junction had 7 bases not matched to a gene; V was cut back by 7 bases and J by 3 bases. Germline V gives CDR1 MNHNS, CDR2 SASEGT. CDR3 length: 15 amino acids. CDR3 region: CASKKTGGDTGELFF. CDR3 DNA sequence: TGTGCCAGCAAAAAGACGGGGGGGGACACCGGGGAGCTGTTTTTT.

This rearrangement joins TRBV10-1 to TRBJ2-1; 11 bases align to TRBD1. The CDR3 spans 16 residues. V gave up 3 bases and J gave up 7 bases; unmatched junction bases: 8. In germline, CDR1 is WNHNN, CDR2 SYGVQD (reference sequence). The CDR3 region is CASSDLGTGGWNEQFF. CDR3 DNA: TGCGCCAGCAGTGACCTCGGGACAGGGGGTTGGAATGAGCAGTTCTTC.

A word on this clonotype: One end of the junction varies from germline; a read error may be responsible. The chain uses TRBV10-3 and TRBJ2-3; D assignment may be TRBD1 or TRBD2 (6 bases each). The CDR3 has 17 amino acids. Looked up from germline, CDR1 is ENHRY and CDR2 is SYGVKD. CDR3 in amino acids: CASRALSGSGDTDTQYF. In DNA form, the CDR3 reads TGTGCCTCCAGGGCTTTATCCGGGAGTGGGGACACAGATACGCAGTACTTT.

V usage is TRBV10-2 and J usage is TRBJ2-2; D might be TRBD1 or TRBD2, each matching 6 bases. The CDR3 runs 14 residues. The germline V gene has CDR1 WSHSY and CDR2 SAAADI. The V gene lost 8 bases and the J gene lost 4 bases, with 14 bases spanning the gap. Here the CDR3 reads CASWGAAGTGELFF. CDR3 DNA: TGCGCCAGCTGGGGGGCGGCTGGCACCGGGGAGCTGTTTTTT.

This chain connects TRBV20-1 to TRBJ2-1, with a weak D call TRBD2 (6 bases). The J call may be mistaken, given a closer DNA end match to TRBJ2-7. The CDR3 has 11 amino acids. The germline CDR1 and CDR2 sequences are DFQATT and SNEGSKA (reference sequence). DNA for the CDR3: TGCAGTGCTAGAGAACTAGCCGAGCAGTACTTC. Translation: CSARELAEQYF.

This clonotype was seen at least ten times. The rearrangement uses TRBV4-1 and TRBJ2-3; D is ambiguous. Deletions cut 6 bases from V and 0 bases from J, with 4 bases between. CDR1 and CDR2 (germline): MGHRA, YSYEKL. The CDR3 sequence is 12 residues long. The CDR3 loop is CASRGSTDTQYF. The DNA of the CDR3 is TGCGCCAGCAGGGGAAGCACAGATACGCAGTATTTT.

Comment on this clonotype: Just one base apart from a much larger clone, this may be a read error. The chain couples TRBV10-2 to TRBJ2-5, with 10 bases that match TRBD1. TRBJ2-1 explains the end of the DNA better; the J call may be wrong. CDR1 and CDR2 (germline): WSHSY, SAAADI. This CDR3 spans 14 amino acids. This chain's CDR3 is CATGPGQGRHEQFF. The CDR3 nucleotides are TGCGCCACCGGACCGGGACAGGGGAGGCACGAGCAGTTCTTC.

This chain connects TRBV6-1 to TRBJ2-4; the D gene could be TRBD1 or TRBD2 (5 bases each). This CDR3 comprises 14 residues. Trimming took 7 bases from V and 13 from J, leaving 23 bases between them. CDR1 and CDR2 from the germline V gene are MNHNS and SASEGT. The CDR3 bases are TGTGCCAGCAACACTGGGGGAGAGAGAAACACCCAGTACTTC. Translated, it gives CASNTGGERNTQYF.

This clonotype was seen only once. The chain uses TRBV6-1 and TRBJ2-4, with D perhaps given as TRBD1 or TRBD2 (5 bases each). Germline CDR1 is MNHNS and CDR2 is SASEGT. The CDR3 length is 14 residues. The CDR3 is CRSSGLSAKNTQYF. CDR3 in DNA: TGTCGCAGCTCGGGGCTCTCAGCCAAAAACACGCAGTACTTC.

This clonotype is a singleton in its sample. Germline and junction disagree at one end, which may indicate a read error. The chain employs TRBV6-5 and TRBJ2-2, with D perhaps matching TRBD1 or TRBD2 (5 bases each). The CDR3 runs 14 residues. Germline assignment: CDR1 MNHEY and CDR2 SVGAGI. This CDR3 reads CASRLLEGTGALYF. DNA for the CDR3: TGTGCCAGCAGGCTACTTGAGGGCACCGGGGCGCTGTATTTT.

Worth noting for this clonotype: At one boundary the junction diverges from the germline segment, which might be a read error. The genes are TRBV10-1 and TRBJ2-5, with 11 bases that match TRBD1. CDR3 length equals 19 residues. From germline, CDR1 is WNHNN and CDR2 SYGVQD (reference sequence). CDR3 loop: CARKPPPGQGGSGKKTQYF. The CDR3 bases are TGCGCCAGGAAGCCCCCACCGGGACAGGGGGGCTCTGGGAAAAAGACCCAGTATTTC.